The present TCR beta chain was sequenced within a study of cytomegalovirus exposure and HLA in healthy donors (dated by TCRdb to 2017 to 2019). Study-level background: According to an earlier analysis of around 600 of the donors, some 170 million T cells yielded some 110 million unique TCR beta sequences and about 300 Gb of sequence data. Around 330 gigabases of sequencing data and 70 million to 95 million unique TCR sequences made up an early release that covered 640 HLA-typed donors. The genetic ancestry cluster associated with self-reported Caucasian donors included about 81% of the roughly 400 genotyped donors. The study aimed to test whether cataloging public T cell receptors could reveal signatures of past pathogen exposure. The T cell repertoires of 550 to 850 subjects were profiled by immunosequencing and related to cytomegalovirus serostatus. Besides the first cohort of 550 to 750 subjects, a separate validation cohort made up of 90 to 150 different subjects was used. To predict cytomegalovirus infection status, the study combined high-throughput TCR immunosequencing, statistical association of individual TCRs with disease status, and machine learning. To study patterns of TCR occurrence, a later analysis re-analyzed previously published TCR beta repertoires from hundreds of donors and added high-resolution HLA genotyping. Rather than drawing on any new phenotypic data, the later analysis identified candidate immune exposures from TCR beta sequences and the way those sequences occurred across donors. To decide whether each TCR beta V gene segment behaved as functional or pseudogenic, an earlier analysis of some 540 of the donors relied on high-throughput TCR beta sequencing. Donor age, sex, ethnicity and CMV serostatus were compiled alongside the repertoire data. In a later genetic analysis, genome-wide SNP genotypes for about 55% of the roughly 670 donors were used, and that subset was treated as a discovery cohort. Every repertoire in the discovery cohort had been generated on one and the same sequencing platform. HLA typing covered class I and class II loci at four-digit resolution. Typing coverage varied by locus: 629-630 donors for A, B, C, DRB1 and DQB1; some 520 for DQA1; more than 600 for DPA1; 450 to 480 for DPB1. Four to six DR-DQ haplotypes were handled as single units for association and clustering, since linkage in the cohort was strong. Among about 360 genotyped donors of the cohort, an average of around 240,000 unique TCR beta nucleotide sequences were sequenced per donor, roughly 18% of them non-productive. Study-level results and caveats: Because counts were too low, roughly 18 rarely observed V segments, including chromosome 9 orphons, were left out of the earlier analysis of over 550 of the donors. A further reported finding was that TCR beta sequences accurately predicted the HLA-A and HLA-B alleles for most subjects in the first cohort. An earlier analysis of approximately 570 of the donors showed that most TCR beta V segments appeared in productive rearrangements either about 90% or about 30% of the time, which broadly matched IMGT annotations. The cohort was sequenced for TCR beta chains only, and without alpha or paired-chain data the features that could be detected were limited. In vitro tests confirmed that three of the cytomegalovirus-associated TCR beta chains recognize cytomegalovirus antigens. Assigning TCR associations to individual alleles was difficult when HLA alleles, especially DR and DQ, strongly co-occurred. Linkage disequilibrium might explain the correlated functional status among segregating V segments, but an unknown experimental factor could not be excluded. The presence/absence analyses assumed that sequencing depth was roughly uniform across donors, and that assumption may not be true. In a later genetic analysis, fewer N-insertions in productive TCRs were reported among donors in an Asian-associated ancestry cluster than the roughly 700-donor mean. Immune exposure information for the cohort was limited to CMV serostatus. It was suggested by the authors that the approach could potentially be generalized to other disease states and immunological phenotypes. Because HLA typing was unavailable for some donors at each locus, only the typed subset was used in association tests. In a later analysis, about 17,000 TCR beta sequences were associated with specific HLA alleles at a false discovery rate of 0.05. In a later analysis, the rate of TCR association differed among HLA loci, with DRB1 alleles having the most associated TCRs and HLA-C alleles having the fewest. In the study, 150 to 200 TCR beta chains were listed as associated with cytomegalovirus. The classifier was reported to diagnose cytomegalovirus status with high specificity and sensitivity in both the original cohort and the validation cohort. Several of the top co-occurrence clusters appeared to be linked to parvovirus B19, influenza, CMV and Epstein-Barr virus, according to a later analysis. Most TCR sequences were observed very rarely across donors, whereas some public TCRs were present in many individuals. A later genetic analysis associated a missense DCLRE1C variant with V-gene and J-gene trimming of TCR beta chains, and an independent cohort replicated the association. A cluster of highly shared sequence variants was judged likely to be a technical artifact of the sequencing pipeline. Most CMV-associated TCR beta chains appeared to be HLA-restricted in a later analysis, and the HLA associations seemed to be driven largely by CMV exposure. Compared with equally common non-associated chains, HLA-associated TCR beta chains in a later analysis were more clonally expanded and had lower generation probabilities. The 87-base-pair reads could not distinguish some IMGT-functional V segments, including TRBV6-2 and TRBV6-3, so those segments were excluded.

V gives up 2 bases and J gives up 1 base, and the segment between their germline ends measures 9 bases. The CDR3 runs 14 amino acids, cysteine and phenylalanine included. The CDR3 DNA has 42 bases and is translated from base 1. In the germline V gene, CDR1 corresponds to SGHRS and CDR2 to YFSETQ. Libraries were made using the immunoSEQ multiplex PCR assay. For the multiplex PCR, a mixture combining 60 forward primers for TCR Vbeta segments and 13 reverse primers for TCR Jbeta segments was used. Amplification of the CDR3 region of rearranged TCR beta genes was performed with a multiplex PCR assay on genomic DNA. The amplified TCR beta libraries were sequenced on the Illumina HiSeq System as 87-base-pair reads. In the source study's methods: A later analysis tallied tens of millions of unique TCR beta chains across the 640 or so repertoires, and some 10 million of those chains were shared by two or more donors. A nearest-neighbor algorithm error-corrected the raw reads and collapsed the reads into unique sequences, merging closely related sequences to remove PCR and sequencing errors. V, D and J gene segments were assigned by aligning CDR3 sequences to IMGT reference sequences. Each retained sequence needed at least a six-nucleotide match to both a V gene segment and a J gene segment. A rearrangement counted as productive if the CDR3 had no stop codons and remained in frame with V and J, and every other rearrangement counted as non-productive. CDR3 was defined by IMGT convention, running from the second conserved V-encoded cysteine to the conserved J-encoded phenylalanine. The earlier analysis of 587 of the donors excluded any sequence lacking an unambiguous match to a single V gene segment. An earlier analysis of fewer than 750 of the donors classified V segments as functional when productive rearrangements were above 56.7% and as segregating when the standard deviation between donors was above 5%. To diagnose cytomegalovirus status from the catalog of TCR beta chain sequences, a statistical classification framework was built. In a later analysis, V and J genes were assigned by comparing TCR nucleotide sequences against IMGT/GENE-DB human TR gene sequences. Using the TCRdist pipeline, a later analysis assigned CDR3 sequences along with most-parsimonious VDJ recombination scenarios. A later analysis defined each TCR beta chain by its CDR3 amino acid sequence plus V-gene family, and excluded reads lacking a unique V-gene family. As a way to deal with suspected cross-contamination and a sequencing artifact, a later analysis dropped 592 nucleotide sequences that were highly shared and had low generation probability. In a later analysis, a clonal expansion index for each public chain was calculated from normalized within-repertoire ranks of inferred template counts. In a later analysis, generation probabilities were computed using a VDJ recombination model fitted to out-of-frame rearrangements, and the results were checked against IGoR. Hypergeometric tests were used in a later analysis to score TCR-TCR, TCR-HLA and TCR-CMV co-occurrence, with a repertoire-size bias correction applied to the TCR pairs. In a later analysis, false discovery rates were estimated by permuting HLA or CMV assignments 20 times. In a later analysis, co-occurring TCRs were grouped with DBSCAN, and TCRdist sequence similarity was added when clustering was performed within HLA-allele-positive subsets. For co-occurrence clustering, repertoires with fewer than 30,000 or more than 120,000 public chains were excluded, along with roughly five repertoires with anomalous nucleotide sharing. What TCRdb holds here is the immuneACCESS table cut down to in-frame rearrangements. Part of the clones is not present; checked against another copy, under half of the missing clones reflect an unresolved V gene, and the others are unexplained. V and J calls and clone size come straight from that table; D and trimming were deduced from the DNA. This sample has 99,000 or so clones in its table, and roughly 79% of those were observed once. The top ten clones comprise roughly 5.9% of the sample.

As regards this clone: The target of this receptor is not known. No base quality values were provided; no much bigger clone lies one nucleotide off.

The cohort comprised 710 or so healthy bone marrow donors. All cohort members were sampled while nominally healthy, although unrecorded immune exposures were likely present. The donor was CMV seropositive and was included in the group of almost 300 seropositive cohort members. A peripheral blood sample was collected from each donor, and TCR beta sequencing was performed on peripheral blood mononuclear cells. Genomic DNA extraction from the blood cell samples was performed with the Qiagen DNeasy Blood Extraction Kit. The rearrangement joined TRBV5-1 to TRBJ1-1; tentative D gene TRBD1, with 5 bases matching. The TCR originated in a man in his sixties in good health and CMV-seropositive. Sequenced: PBMCs. At the DNA level, the sequence is TGCGCCAGCAGCTTCGGCGACAGGAACACTGAAGCTTTCTTT. This encodes CASSFGDRNTEAFF.